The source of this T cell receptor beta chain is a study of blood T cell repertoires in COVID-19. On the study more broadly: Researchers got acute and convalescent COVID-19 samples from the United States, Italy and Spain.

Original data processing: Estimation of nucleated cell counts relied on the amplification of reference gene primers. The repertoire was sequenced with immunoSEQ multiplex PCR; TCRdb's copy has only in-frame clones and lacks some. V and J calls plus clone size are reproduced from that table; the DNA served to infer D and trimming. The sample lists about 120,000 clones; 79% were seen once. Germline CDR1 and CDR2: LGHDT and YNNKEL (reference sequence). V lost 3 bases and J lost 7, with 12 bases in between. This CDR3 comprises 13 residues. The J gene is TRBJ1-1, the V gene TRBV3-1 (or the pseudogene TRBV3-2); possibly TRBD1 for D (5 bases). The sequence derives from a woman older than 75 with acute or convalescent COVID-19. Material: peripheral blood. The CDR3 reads CASSHLGGNEAFF. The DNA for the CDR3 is TGTGCCAGCAGCCATCTGGGGGGGAATGAAGCTTTCTTT.